This T cell receptor (beta chain) came from a study of cytomegalovirus exposure and HLA in healthy donors. Study-wide findings and caveats: Later on, an analysis showed TCR association rates differing by HLA locus, with DRB1 the most and HLA-C the fewest. Available immune exposure information covered CMV serostatus only. In a later analysis, TCR beta V- and J-gene trimming was associated with a missense DCLRE1C variant.

Trimming removed 2 bases at V and 8 bases at J, with 9 bases between. The CDR3 spans 12 residues. Per the germline V gene, CDR1 is LNHDA and CDR2 is SQIVND (reference sequence). This clone was seen just once. What it recognizes is unknown. The primer mix had 60 Vbeta and 13 Jbeta primers. Sequenced by immunoSEQ multiplex PCR; TCRdb stores in-frame clones only, minus some. Of around 70,000 clones in the sample, nearly 80% were seen once. This TCR derives from a middle-aged woman in good health and CMV-seropositive. Sequencing used PBMCs. The chain has TRBV19 and TRBJ1-1, with D unresolved. Here the CDR3 reads CASSIKTGEAFF. The CDR3 region has the DNA TGTGCCAGTAGTATAAAGACGGGGGAAGCTTTCTTT.